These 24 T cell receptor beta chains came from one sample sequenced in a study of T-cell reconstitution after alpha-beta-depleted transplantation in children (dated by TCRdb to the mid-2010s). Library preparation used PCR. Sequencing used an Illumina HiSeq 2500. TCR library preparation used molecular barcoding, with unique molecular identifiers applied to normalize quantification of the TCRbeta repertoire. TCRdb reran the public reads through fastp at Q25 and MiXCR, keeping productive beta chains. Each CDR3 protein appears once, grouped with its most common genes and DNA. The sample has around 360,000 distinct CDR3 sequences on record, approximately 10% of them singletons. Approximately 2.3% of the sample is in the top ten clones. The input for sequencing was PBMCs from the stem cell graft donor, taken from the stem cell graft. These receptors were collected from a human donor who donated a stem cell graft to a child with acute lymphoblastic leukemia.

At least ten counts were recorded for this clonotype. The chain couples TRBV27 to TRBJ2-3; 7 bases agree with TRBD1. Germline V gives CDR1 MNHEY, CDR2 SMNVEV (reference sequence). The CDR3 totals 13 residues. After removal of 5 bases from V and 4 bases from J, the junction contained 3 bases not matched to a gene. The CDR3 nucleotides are TGTGCCAGCAGTCCACAGGGGCCAGATACGCAGTATTTT. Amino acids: CASSPQGPDTQYF.

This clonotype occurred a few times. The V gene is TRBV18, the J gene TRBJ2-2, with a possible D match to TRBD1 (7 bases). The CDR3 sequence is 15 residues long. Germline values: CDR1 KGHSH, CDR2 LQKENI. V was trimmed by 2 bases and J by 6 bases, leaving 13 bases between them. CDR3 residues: CASSPTGEAAGELFF. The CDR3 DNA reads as TGTGCCAGCTCACCAACAGGGGAGGCGGCCGGGGAGCTGTTTTTT.

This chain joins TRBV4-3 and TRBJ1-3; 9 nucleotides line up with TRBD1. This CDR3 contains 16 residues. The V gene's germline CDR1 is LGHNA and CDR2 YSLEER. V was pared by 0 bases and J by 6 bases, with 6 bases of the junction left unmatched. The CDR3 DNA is TGCGCCAGCAGCCAAGATCCACGACAGGGGGAAAACACCATATATTTT. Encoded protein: CASSQDPRQGENTIYF.

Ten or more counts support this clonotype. CDR3 residues: CASSFTPSSYNEQFF. Written as DNA, the CDR3 is TGTGCCAGCAGCTTTACCCCCAGCTCCTACAATGAGCAGTTCTTC. This chain uses TRBV7-9 with TRBJ2-1, with D unresolved. This CDR3 spans 15 amino acids. The germline V gene encodes CDR1 SEHNR and CDR2 FQNEAQ (reference sequence). Trimming pared 3 bases from V and 0 bases from J, leaving 9 bases between.

CDR3 in amino acids: CASSHSGSGETQYF. The DNA for the CDR3 is TGTGCCAGCAGTCACAGCGGGAGTGGTGAGACCCAGTACTTC. The chain combines TRBV6-1 with TRBJ2-5, with TRBD2 matching 8 bases. V was pared by 5 bases and J by 5 bases, with 7 bases of the junction left unmatched. There are 14 residues in the CDR3. Germline V gives CDR1 MNHNS, CDR2 SASEGT.

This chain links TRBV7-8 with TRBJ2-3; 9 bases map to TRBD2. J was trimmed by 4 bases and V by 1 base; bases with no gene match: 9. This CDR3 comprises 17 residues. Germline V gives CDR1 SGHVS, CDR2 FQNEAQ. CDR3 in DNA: TGTGCCAGCAGCTTAGTTCCCCTTGCGGGAGGGCCAGATACGCAGTATTTT. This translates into CASSLVPLAGGPDTQYF.

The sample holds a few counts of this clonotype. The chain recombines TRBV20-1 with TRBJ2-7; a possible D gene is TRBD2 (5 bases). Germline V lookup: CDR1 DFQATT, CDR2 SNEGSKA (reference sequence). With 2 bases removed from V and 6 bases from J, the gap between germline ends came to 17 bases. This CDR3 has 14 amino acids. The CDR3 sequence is CSARSGSGNGEQYF. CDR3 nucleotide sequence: TGCAGTGCTAGATCGGGGTCGGGAAATGGCGAGCAGTACTTC.

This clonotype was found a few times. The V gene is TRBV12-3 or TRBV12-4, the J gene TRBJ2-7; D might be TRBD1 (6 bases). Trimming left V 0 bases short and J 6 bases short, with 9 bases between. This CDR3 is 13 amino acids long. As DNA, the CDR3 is TGTGCCAGCAGTTTAGCGAGAGGGGGCGAGCAGTACTTC. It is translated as CASSLARGGEQYF.

The CDR3 region is CASSLYGFSFPLHF. The CDR3 DNA is TGTGCCAGCAGTTTATATGGCTTTAGTTTCCCCCTCCACTTT. This rearrangement joins TRBV12-3 or TRBV12-4 to TRBJ1-6; unclear D gene. The CDR3 extends over 14 amino acids. The V end was cut by 2 bases, the J end by 13 bases, with 15 bases between.

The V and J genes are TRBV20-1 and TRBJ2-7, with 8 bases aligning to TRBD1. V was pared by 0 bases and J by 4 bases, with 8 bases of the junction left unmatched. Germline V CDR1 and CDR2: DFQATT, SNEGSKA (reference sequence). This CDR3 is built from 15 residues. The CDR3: CSARDSGGASYEQYF. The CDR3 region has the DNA TGCAGTGCTAGAGATTCAGGGGGCGCGTCGTACGAGCAGTACTTC.

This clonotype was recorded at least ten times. This chain's CDR3 is CASTSGSYEQYF. The DNA for the CDR3 is TGCGCCAGCACCTCAGGGAGCTACGAGCAGTACTTC. This chain connects TRBV5-1 to TRBJ2-7; D may correspond to TRBD1 or TRBD2 (5 bases each). Germline lookup yields CDR1 SGHRS and CDR2 YFSETQ. The V end lost 6 bases, the J end lost 3 bases, and 10 bases lay between the germline ends. This CDR3 contains 12 residues. Based on the CDR3 plus reference TRBV5-1 and TRBJ2-7, the full variable domain is KAGVTQTPRYLIKTRGQQVTLSCSPISGHRSVSWYQQTPGQGLQFLFEYFSETQRNKGNFPGRFSGRQFSNSRSEMNVSTLELGDSALYLCASTSGSYEQYFGPGTRLTVT.

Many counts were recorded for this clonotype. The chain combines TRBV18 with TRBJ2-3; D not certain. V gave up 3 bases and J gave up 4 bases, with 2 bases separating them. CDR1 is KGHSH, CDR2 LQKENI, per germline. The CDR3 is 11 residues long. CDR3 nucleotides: TGTGCCAGCTCACCGGCAGATACGCAGTATTTT. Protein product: CASSPADTQYF.

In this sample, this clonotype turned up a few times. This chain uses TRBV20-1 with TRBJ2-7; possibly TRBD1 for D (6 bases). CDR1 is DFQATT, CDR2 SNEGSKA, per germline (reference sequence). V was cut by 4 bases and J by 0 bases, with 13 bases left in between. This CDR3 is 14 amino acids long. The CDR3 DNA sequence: TGCAGTGCTAAGGCAGGGGCGAACTCCTACGAGCAGTACTTC. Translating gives CSAKAGANSYEQYF.

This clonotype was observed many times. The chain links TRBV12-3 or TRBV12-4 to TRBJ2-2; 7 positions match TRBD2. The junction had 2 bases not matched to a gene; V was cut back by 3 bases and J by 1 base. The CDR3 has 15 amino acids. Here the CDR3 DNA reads TGTGCCAGCAGTTTCGGCGGGAGGAACACCGGGGAGCTGTTTTTT. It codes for CASSFGGRNTGELFF.

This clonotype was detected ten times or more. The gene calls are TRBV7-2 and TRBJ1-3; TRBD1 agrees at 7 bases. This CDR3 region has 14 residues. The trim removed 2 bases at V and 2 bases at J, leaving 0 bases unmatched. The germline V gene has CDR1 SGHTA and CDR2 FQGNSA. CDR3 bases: TGTGCCAGCAGCTTACAGGGGGCTGGAAACACCATATATTTT. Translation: CASSLQGAGNTIYF. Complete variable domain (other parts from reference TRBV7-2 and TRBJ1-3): GAGVSQSPSNKVTEKGKDVELRCDPISGHTALYWYRQSLGQGLEFLIYFQGNSAPDKSGLPSDRFSAERTGGSVSTLTIQRTQQEDSAVYLCASSLQGAGNTIYFGEGSWLTVV.

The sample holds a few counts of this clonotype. The CDR3 spells CASSLAGGALSTDTQYF. For the CDR3, the DNA is TGTGCCAGCAGCTTAGCGGGCGGAGCACTATCCACAGATACGCAGTATTTT. This rearrangement joins TRBV7-2 to TRBJ2-3; unclear D gene. V was pared by 0 bases and J by 2 bases, with 15 bases between. The CDR3 extends over 17 amino acids. Germline-derived CDR1 and CDR2 are SGHTA and FQGNSA.

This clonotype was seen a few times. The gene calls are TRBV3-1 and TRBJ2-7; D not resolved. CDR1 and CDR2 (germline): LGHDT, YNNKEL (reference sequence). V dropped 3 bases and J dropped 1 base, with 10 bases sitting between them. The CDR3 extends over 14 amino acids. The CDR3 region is CASSQDGPSYEQYF. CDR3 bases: TGTGCCAGCAGCCAGGATGGTCCTTCCTACGAGCAGTACTTC.

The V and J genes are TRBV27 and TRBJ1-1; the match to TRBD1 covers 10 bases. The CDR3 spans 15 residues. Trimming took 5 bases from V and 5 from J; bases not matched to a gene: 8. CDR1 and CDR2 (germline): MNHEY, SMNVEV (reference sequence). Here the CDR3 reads CASSPGQGLPTEAFF. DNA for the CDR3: TGTGCCAGCAGTCCGGGACAGGGGTTACCTACTGAAGCTTTCTTT.

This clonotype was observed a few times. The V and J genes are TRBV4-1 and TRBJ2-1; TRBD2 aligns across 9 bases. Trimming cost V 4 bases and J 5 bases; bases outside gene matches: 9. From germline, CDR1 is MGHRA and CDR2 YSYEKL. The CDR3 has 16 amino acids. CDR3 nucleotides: TGCGCCAGCAGCCCCTTAATAGCGGGAGAGAACAATGAGCAGTTCTTC. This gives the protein CASSPLIAGENNEQFF.

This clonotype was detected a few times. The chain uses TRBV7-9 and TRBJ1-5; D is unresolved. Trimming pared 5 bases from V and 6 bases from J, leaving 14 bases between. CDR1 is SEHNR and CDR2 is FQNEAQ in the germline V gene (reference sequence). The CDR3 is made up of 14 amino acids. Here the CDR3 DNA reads TGTGCCAGCAGCCCGGACTCCCTCGGTCAGCCCCAGCATTTT. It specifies CASSPDSLGQPQHF.

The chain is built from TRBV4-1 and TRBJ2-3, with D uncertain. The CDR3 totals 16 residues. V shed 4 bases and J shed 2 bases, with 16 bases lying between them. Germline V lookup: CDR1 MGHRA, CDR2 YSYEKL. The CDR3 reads CASSLGLTDLTDTQYF. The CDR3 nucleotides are TGCGCCAGCAGCCTCGGATTAACCGACCTCACAGATACGCAGTATTTT.

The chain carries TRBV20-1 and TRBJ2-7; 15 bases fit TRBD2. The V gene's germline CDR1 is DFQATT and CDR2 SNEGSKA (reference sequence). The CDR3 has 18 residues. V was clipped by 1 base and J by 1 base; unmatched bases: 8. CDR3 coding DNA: TGCAGTGCTAGAGTTCTTGGACTAGCGGGAGGGGGATCCTACGAGCAGTACTTC. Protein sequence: CSARVLGLAGGGSYEQYF.

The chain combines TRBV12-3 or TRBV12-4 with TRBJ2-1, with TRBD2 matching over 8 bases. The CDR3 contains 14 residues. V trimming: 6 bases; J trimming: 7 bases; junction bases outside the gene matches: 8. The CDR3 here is CASSQVAGTNEQFF. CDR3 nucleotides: TGTGCCAGCAGCCAAGTAGCGGGAACGAATGAGCAGTTCTTC.

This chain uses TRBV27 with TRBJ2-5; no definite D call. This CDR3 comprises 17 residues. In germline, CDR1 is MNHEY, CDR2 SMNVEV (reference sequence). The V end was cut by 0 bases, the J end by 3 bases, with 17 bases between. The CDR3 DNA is TGTGCCAGCAGTTTATCTCCTTTACGGGTACACAAAGAGACCCAGTACTTC. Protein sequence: CASSLSPLRVHKETQYF.